These 15 T cell receptor beta chains were all obtained from the same sample, sequenced in a study of blood T cell repertoires in COVID-19. The table came from immunoSEQ multiplex PCR; TCRdb's copy has only in-frame clones and leaves some out. Of about 96,000 clones detected, around 84% appear once; the ten largest clones hold approximately 15%. Sequencing was carried out using peripheral blood. The receptors shown here come from a woman aged 55-70 years with acute or convalescent COVID-19.

This clone showed up just once. The CDR3: CASSQESVNTEAFF. In DNA form, the CDR3 reads TGCGCCAGCAGCCAAGAATCAGTCAACACTGAAGCTTTCTTT. The chain links TRBV4-3 to TRBJ1-1; D gene unclear. The V end lost 0 bases, the J end lost 2 bases, and 7 bases lay between the germline ends. The CDR3 runs to 14 residues. The germline CDR1 and CDR2 sequences are LGHNA and YSLEER.

The chain links TRBV3-1 (or the pseudogene TRBV3-2) to TRBJ2-3; D unresolved. The CDR3 runs to 13 residues. CDR1 and CDR2 from the germline V gene are LGHDT and YNNKEL (reference sequence). V lost 1 base and J lost 2, with 4 bases in between. CDR3 DNA: TGTGCCAGCAGCCAAGTCGTCACAGATACGCAGTATTTT. Translated: CASSQVVTDTQYF.

The V and J genes are TRBV27 and TRBJ2-3, with 8 bases matching TRBD2. The J segment lost 2 bases and the V segment lost 6 bases, leaving 7 bases of the junction unmatched. This CDR3 is built from 15 residues. Germline V gives CDR1 MNHEY, CDR2 SMNVEV (reference sequence). CDR3 DNA: TGTGCCAGCAGCCACGGGGGGGCCCTCACAGATACGCAGTATTTT. Translation gives CASSHGGALTDTQYF.

The V and J genes are TRBV5-4 and TRBJ1-2; 10 bases are a match to TRBD1. Trimming cost V 2 bases and J 2 bases; bases outside gene matches: 3. The germline gives CDR1 SGHNT, CDR2 YYREEE (reference sequence). CDR3 length: 15 residues. The chain's CDR3 is CASSFPGQGNYGYTF. The DNA of the CDR3 is TGTGCCAGCAGCTTTCCGGGACAGGGGAACTATGGCTACACCTTC.

The V and J genes are TRBV5-4 and TRBJ2-7; 7 bases line up with TRBD1. Germline lookup yields CDR1 SGHNT and CDR2 YYREEE (reference sequence). V lost 1 base to trimming and J lost 7 bases; unmatched junction nucleotides: 2. CDR3 size: 12 residues. The CDR3 coding sequence is TGTGCCAGCAGCTTGAGGGGGCGGGAGCAGTACTTC. This encodes CASSLRGREQYF.

The gene calls are TRBV7-2 and TRBJ2-7; TRBD1 agrees at 7 bases. CDR1 is SGHTA, CDR2 FQGNSA, per germline. The CDR3 has 16 residues. V was pared by 4 bases and J by 4 bases, with 13 bases of the junction left unmatched. CDR3 DNA sequence: TGTGCCAGCAGCTCCACCGGGTGGGGACAGTCTTACGAGCAGTACTTC. Its translation: CASSSTGWGQSYEQYF.

V is TRBV7-9 and J is TRBJ1-2, with 8 bases that match TRBD1. This CDR3 comprises 13 residues. V dropped 7 bases and J dropped 7; count of bases not matched to a gene: 8. The germline gives CDR1 SEHNR, CDR2 FQNEAQ (reference sequence). CDR3 sequence (DNA): TGTGCCAGCATCAACCAGGGGGCTGGTGGCTACACCTTC. As protein: CASINQGAGGYTF.

This clone was seen many times. The V and J genes are TRBV30 and TRBJ2-7, with TRBD1 identical over 7 bases. The CDR3 runs to 13 residues. The germline gives CDR1 GTSNPN, CDR2 SVGIG (reference sequence). The V and J ends lost 2 bases and 6 bases, in that order; junction bases with no gene match: 7. The CDR3 DNA reads TGTGCCTGGAGTTTCGCAGGGGGTTTCGAGCAGTACTTC. This gives the protein CAWSFAGGFEQYF.

J is TRBJ2-3 and V is TRBV28; 7 nucleotides line up with TRBD2. Germline CDR1 MDHEN, CDR2 SYDVKM. V lost 8 bases, J lost 3 bases, and 5 bases stayed unmatched. This CDR3 is 13 amino acids long. CDR3 amino acids: CASGGEGTDTQYF. The CDR3 nucleotides read TGTGCCAGCGGCGGGGAGGGTACAGATACGCAGTATTTT.

This chain joins TRBV5-1 and TRBJ1-1, with 10 bases matching TRBD1. The CDR3 totals 14 residues. Germline V lookup: CDR1 SGHRS, CDR2 YFSETQ. After removal of 4 bases from V and 5 bases from J, the junction contained 5 bases not matched to a gene. CDR3 residues: CASSRQGASTEAFF. CDR3 nucleotide sequence: TGCGCCAGCAGCCGACAGGGGGCATCTACTGAAGCTTTCTTT.

CDR3 bases: TGTGCCAGCAGCTTAATGCGGGGGCCCCAAGAGACCCAGTACTTC. This encodes CASSLMRGPQETQYF. J is TRBJ2-5 and V is TRBV7-6; D is possibly TRBD2 (7 bases). This CDR3 spans 15 amino acids. Trimming shortened V by 2 bases and J by 1 base, and 11 bases separated the two germline ends. Germline lookup yields CDR1 SGHVS and CDR2 FNYEAQ.

This clone was counted between two and nine times. The V and J genes are TRBV7-3 and TRBJ1-2; 8 bases match TRBD1. CDR1 SGHTA and CDR2 FQGTGA come from the germline V gene. The CDR3 runs to 13 residues. The trim removed 5 bases at V and 11 bases at J, leaving 10 bases unmatched. The CDR3 loop reads CASSQLGQGGYTF. Written as DNA, the CDR3 is TGTGCCAGCAGCCAACTAGGACAGGGTGGTTACACCTTC.

In this sample, this clone turned up a few times. The rearrangement links TRBV20-1 to TRBJ2-3; 12 bases map to TRBD2. The J segment lost 1 base and the V segment lost 3 bases, leaving 8 bases of the junction unmatched. The V gene's germline CDR1 is DFQATT and CDR2 SNEGSKA (reference sequence). The CDR3 has 17 amino acids. CDR3 DNA sequence: TGCAGTGCTAGTCCCCTAGCGGGGGGGCTTGGCACAGATACGCAGTATTTT. Encoded protein: CSASPLAGGLGTDTQYF.

This clone turned up a few times. This chain connects TRBV7-2 to TRBJ2-7; TRBD1 is a possible D gene (5 bases). CDR1 is SGHTA, CDR2 FQGNSA, per germline. The CDR3 is 14 residues long. The ends were cut back, 0 bases at V and 7 bases at J, with 13 bases in the middle. The CDR3 sequence: CASSLAGAGREQYF. CDR3 bases: TGTGCCAGCAGCTTAGCAGGGGCCGGGCGGGAGCAGTACTTC.

About this clone itself: Compared with germline, one end of the junction differs, possibly owing to a read error. Other DNA sequences in this specimen translate into the identical CDR3. The CDR3 DNA sequence: TGCGCCAGCAGCGTGACAGGGGATGGTGAGCAGTTCTTC. Protein: CASSVTGDGEQFF. The gene calls are TRBV7-3 and TRBJ2-1; 8 positions agree with TRBD1. The CDR3 contains 13 residues. In germline, CDR1 is SGHTA, CDR2 FQGTGA.